What follows are 20 T cell receptor beta chains derived from one specimen sequenced in a study of blood T cells in healthy people across ages (dated by TCRdb to 2014 to 2015). Receptor amplification or capture employed 5' RACE. The sequencing machine was an Illumina HiSeq 2500. The second PCR ran for about 6 to 12 cycles and used a J-beta primer mix along with a sample-barcoded 5' primer. The raw public data were reprocessed by TCRdb itself: fastp quality trimming at Q25, MiXCR clonotype calling, in-frame beta chains only. Every CDR3 protein is listed once, alongside the most common genes and DNA of its rows. The sample yields approximately 800,000 distinct CDR3 sequences; approximately 59% were counted once. The ten largest clones take up 25% to 30% of the sample. Sequences were obtained from blood. Every receptor here comes from a man aged 25-45 years in good health.

J is TRBJ2-3 and V is TRBV7-9; a weak D match, TRBD2 (6 bases). The CDR3 is made up of 15 amino acids. Trimming took 1 base from V and 4 from J, leaving 12 bases between them. CDR1 and CDR2 (germline): SEHNR, FQNEAQ (reference sequence). CDR3 region: CASSLEAGFADTQYF. Here the CDR3 DNA reads TGTGCCAGCAGCTTAGAGGCGGGGTTCGCAGATACGCAGTATTTT.

The sample holds a few counts of this clonotype. The chain couples TRBV28 to TRBJ2-7, with D uncertain. V was clipped by 10 bases and J by 6 bases, with 25 bases between them. The CDR3 spans 15 residues. Germline values: CDR1 MDHEN, CDR2 SYDVKM. CDR3 nucleotide sequence: TGTGCCACCATCCAGACGTCCCGTCGAGTCCGCGAGCAGTACTTC. It is translated as CATIQTSRRVREQYF.

The chain combines TRBV6-4 with TRBJ1-1, with D maybe TRBD1 (5 bases). Looked up from germline, CDR1 is MRHNA and CDR2 is SNTAGT. This CDR3 is built from 14 residues. Trimming took 6 bases from V and 4 from J, leaving 15 bases between them. CDR3 sequence reads: CASRKWVDSTEAFF. CDR3 nucleotides: TGTGCCAGCAGAAAGTGGGTTGACAGCACTGAAGCTTTCTTT.

This clonotype has ten or more counts. The V call is TRBV6-5, the J call TRBJ2-5; no clear D gene. The CDR3 has 11 residues. Trimming removed 0 bases at V and 7 bases at J, with 3 bases between. The germline V gene encodes CDR1 MNHEY and CDR2 SVGAGI. CDR3 sequence reads: CASSYSGTQYF. Here the CDR3 DNA reads TGTGCCAGCAGTTACTCGGGGACCCAGTACTTC.

The J gene is TRBJ1-4, the V gene TRBV7-2; TRBD1 is a possible D gene (5 bases). The length of the CDR3 is 14 residues. Germline V CDR1 and CDR2: SGHTA, FQGNSA. V lost 1 base, J lost 4 bases, and 7 bases lay in between. The CDR3 nucleotides are TGTGCCAGCAGCTTAGGACAGTTTAATGAAAAACTGTTTTTT. This sequence encodes CASSLGQFNEKLFF.

This rearrangement joins TRBV6-5 to TRBJ1-2, with D maybe TRBD1 (5 bases). V was shortened by 10 bases and J by 8 bases, with 14 bases between the two germline ends. This CDR3 comprises 11 residues. Germline V gene lookup returns CDR1 MNHEY and CDR2 SVGAGI. In DNA, the CDR3 is TGTGCCACCAACGTTGAGGGGGGCTACACCTTC. Its protein is CATNVEGGYTF.

This clonotype was seen a few times. This chain uses TRBV27 with TRBJ2-1; TRBD2 matches 7 bases. The CDR3 has 15 residues. CDR1 is MNHEY and CDR2 is SMNVEV in the germline V gene (reference sequence). V dropped 5 bases and J dropped 8; count of bases not matched to a gene: 12. The CDR3 DNA reads TGTGCCAGCAGTCCCCGGGGACTACTGTATGATGAGCAGTTCTTC. It specifies CASSPRGLLYDEQFF.

The chain employs TRBV20-1 and TRBJ2-3; D call uncertain. The CDR3 sequence is 12 residues long. Trimming took 3 bases from V and 6 from J, leaving 10 bases between them. CDR1 is DFQATT and CDR2 is SNEGSKA in the germline V gene (reference sequence). DNA for the CDR3: TGCAGTGCTAGTGAAAGAAGTGATACGCAGTATTTT. It is translated as CSASERSDTQYF.

The V and J genes are TRBV4-3 and TRBJ2-4; TRBD1 is a possible D gene (5 bases). Per germline, CDR1 LGHNA and CDR2 YSLEER. CDR3 length: 14 amino acids. Trimming shortened V by 3 bases and J by 8 bases, and 14 bases separated the two germline ends. CDR3 coding DNA: TGCGCCAGCAGCCAGGTGGACACGCAAGACATTCAGTACTTC. This sequence encodes CASSQVDTQDIQYF.

The chain uses TRBV5-1 and TRBJ2-4; 15 nucleotides line up with TRBD2. V lost 4 bases to trimming and J lost 0 bases; unmatched junction nucleotides: 11. The CDR3 contains 20 residues. The germline CDR1 and CDR2 sequences are SGHRS and YFSETQ. The CDR3 reads CASSPPGLAGGLLAKNIQYF. The CDR3 bases are TGCGCCAGCAGCCCTCCGGGACTAGCGGGGGGTCTACTAGCCAAAAACATTCAGTACTTC.

CDR3 sequence reads: CASREDQGQNEQFF. In nucleotides, the CDR3 is TGTGCCAGCAGGGAGGACCAAGGGCAAAATGAGCAGTTCTTC. The chain employs TRBV28 and TRBJ2-1; a possible D gene is TRBD2 (5 bases). Germline V gene lookup returns CDR1 MDHEN and CDR2 SYDVKM. The CDR3 spans 14 residues. Trimming took off 6 bases at V and 7 bases at J, with 16 bases between the two ends.

V and J are TRBV4-1 and TRBJ1-6; unclear D gene. The germline V and J ends were trimmed by 5 bases and 8 bases, with 10 bases remaining between them. The germline V gene encodes CDR1 MGHRA and CDR2 YSYEKL. The length of the CDR3 is 13 residues. CDR3 sequence reads: CASSTRADSPLHF. CDR3 DNA sequence: TGCGCCAGCAGCACCCGGGCTGATTCACCCCTCCACTTT.

This chain joins TRBV7-2 and TRBJ1-6; D is ambiguous. The CDR3 sequence is 13 residues long. Germline V lookup: CDR1 SGHTA, CDR2 FQGNSA. The V gene lost 5 bases and the J gene lost 8 bases, with 10 bases spanning the gap. CDR3 sequence reads: CASSTRRDSPLHF. CDR3 coding DNA: TGTGCCAGCAGCACTCGACGGGATTCACCCCTCCACTTT.

CDR3 nucleotide sequence: TGTGCCAGCAACTTACCGGAGTATGAGCAGTTCTTC. This sequence encodes CASNLPEYEQFF. The chain is built from TRBV6-6 and TRBJ2-1; D call uncertain. The CDR3 is made up of 12 amino acids. From germline, CDR1 is MNHNY and CDR2 SVGAGI (reference sequence). Trimming cost V 7 bases and J 8 bases, with 12 bases left between them.

This clonotype was seen only a few times. The chain has TRBV10-3 and TRBJ2-1; 7 bases map to TRBD2. The germline CDR1 and CDR2 sequences are ENHRY and SYGVKD. CDR3 length equals 16 residues. V lost 3 bases, J lost 12 bases, and 17 bases stayed unmatched. The CDR3 here is CAISESGGDGIEVQFF. The DNA for the CDR3 is TGTGCCATCAGTGAAAGTGGGGGGGATGGGATAGAGGTGCAGTTCTTC.

This CDR3 reads CAISDSDRAADTQYF. In nucleotides, the CDR3 is TGTGCCATCAGTGATTCCGACAGGGCCGCAGATACGCAGTATTTT. This chain links TRBV10-3 with TRBJ2-3, with 7 nucleotides matching TRBD1. V shed 3 bases, J shed 4 bases, and the junction held 7 bases outside the gene matches. CDR1 is ENHRY, CDR2 SYGVKD, per germline. The CDR3 has 15 residues.

This clonotype showed up just a few times. The V and J genes are TRBV9 and TRBJ2-1, with TRBD1 matching over 12 bases. V lost 3 bases to trimming and J lost 7 bases; unmatched junction nucleotides: 5. CDR3 length equals 15 residues. CDR1 and CDR2 (germline): SGDLS, YYNGEE. The CDR3 sequence: CASSDGGQGANEQFF. The CDR3 DNA reads TGTGCCAGCAGCGATGGGGGACAGGGGGCGAATGAGCAGTTCTTC.

V usage is TRBV28 and J usage is TRBJ2-3; 11 bases agree with TRBD1. This CDR3 is built from 15 residues. With 6 bases clipped from V and 4 bases from J, the junction kept 6 bases outside the gene matches. Germline CDR1 is MDHEN and CDR2 is SYDVKM. For the CDR3, the DNA is TGTGCCAGCAGGGAGGGACAGGGGGTCCCAGATACGCAGTATTTT. Protein: CASREGQGVPDTQYF.

The chain has TRBV20-1 and TRBJ1-6; unclear D gene. CDR3 length equals 16 residues. The germline CDR1 and CDR2 sequences are DFQATT and SNEGSKA (reference sequence). Trimming removed 0 bases from V and 2 bases from J, with 11 bases in between. The CDR3 spells CSARDERGPYNSPLHF. The CDR3, as DNA: TGCAGTGCTAGAGATGAGCGAGGCCCCTATAATTCACCCCTCCACTTT.

This chain links TRBV29-1 with TRBJ2-1; TRBD1 matches at 7 bases. Germline lookup yields CDR1 SQVTM and CDR2 ANQGSEA. V lost 6 bases, J lost 9 bases, and 8 bases stayed unmatched. The CDR3 is 12 amino acids. The chain's CDR3 is CSVPDRAGEQFF. In DNA, the CDR3 is TGCAGCGTACCCGACAGGGCCGGTGAGCAGTTCTTC.